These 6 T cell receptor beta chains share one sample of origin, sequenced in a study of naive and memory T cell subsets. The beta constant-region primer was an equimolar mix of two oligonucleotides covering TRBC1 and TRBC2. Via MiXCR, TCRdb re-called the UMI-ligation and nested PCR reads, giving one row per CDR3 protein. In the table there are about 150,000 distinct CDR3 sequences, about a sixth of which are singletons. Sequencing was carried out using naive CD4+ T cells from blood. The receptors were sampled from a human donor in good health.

This CDR3 reads CASSLLAGGPSGELFF. The CDR3 bases are TGTGCCAGCAGCTTACTGGCGGGAGGGCCTTCCGGGGAGCTGTTTTTT. The chain is built from TRBV11-2 and TRBJ2-2; 9 nucleotides agree with TRBD2. In germline, CDR1 is SGHAT, CDR2 FQNNGV. V gave up 2 bases and J gave up 6 bases; unmatched junction bases: 7. This CDR3 is 16 amino acids long.

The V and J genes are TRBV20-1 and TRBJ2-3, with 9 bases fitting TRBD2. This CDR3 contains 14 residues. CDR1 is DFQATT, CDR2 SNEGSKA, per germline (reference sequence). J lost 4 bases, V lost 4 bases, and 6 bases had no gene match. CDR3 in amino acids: CSAITSGRSDTQYF. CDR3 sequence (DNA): TGCAGTGCTATTACTAGCGGGCGGTCAGATACGCAGTATTTT.

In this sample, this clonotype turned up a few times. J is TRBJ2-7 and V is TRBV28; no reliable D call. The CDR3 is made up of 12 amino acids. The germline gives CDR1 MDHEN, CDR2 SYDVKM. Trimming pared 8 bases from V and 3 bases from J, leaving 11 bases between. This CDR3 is CASGLVGYEQYF. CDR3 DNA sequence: TGTGCCAGCGGGTTGGTTGGCTACGAGCAGTACTTC.

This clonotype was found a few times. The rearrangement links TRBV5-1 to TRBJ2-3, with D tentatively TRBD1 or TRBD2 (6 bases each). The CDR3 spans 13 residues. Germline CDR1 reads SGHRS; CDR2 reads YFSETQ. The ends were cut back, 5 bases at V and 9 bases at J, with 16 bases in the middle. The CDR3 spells CASRGLPGVTQYF. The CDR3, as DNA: TGCGCCAGCAGAGGACTACCAGGGGTCACGCAGTATTTT.

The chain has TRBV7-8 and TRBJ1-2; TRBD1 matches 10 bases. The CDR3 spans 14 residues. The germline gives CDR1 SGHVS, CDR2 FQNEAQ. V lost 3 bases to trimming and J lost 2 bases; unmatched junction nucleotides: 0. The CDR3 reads CASSLTGGNYGYTF. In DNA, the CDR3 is TGTGCCAGCAGCTTGACAGGGGGCAACTATGGCTACACCTTC.

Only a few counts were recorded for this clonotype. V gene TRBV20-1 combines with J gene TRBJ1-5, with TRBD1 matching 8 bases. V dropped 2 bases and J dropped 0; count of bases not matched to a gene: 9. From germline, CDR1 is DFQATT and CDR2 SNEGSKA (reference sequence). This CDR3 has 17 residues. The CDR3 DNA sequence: TGCAGTGCTAGAATGGGGACAGGCCTGGATAGCAATCAGCCCCAGCATTTT. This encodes CSARMGTGLDSNQPQHF.